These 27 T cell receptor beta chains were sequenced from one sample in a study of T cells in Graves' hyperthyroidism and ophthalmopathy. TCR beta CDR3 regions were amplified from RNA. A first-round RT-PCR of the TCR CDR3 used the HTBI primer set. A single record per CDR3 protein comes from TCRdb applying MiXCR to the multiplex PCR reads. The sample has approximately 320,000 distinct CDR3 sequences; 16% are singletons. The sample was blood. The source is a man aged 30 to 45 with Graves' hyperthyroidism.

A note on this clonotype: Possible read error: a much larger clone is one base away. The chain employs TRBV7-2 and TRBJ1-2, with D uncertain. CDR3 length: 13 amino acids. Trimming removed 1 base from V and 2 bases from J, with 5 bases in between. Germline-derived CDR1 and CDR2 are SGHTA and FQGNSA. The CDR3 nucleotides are TGTGCCAGCAGCTTAGAACAGAACTATGGCTACACCTTC. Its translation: CASSLEQNYGYTF.

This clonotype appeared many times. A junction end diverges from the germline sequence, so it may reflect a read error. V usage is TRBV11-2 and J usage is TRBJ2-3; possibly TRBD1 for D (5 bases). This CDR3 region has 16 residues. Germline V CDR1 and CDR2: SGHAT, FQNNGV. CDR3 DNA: TGTGCCGGCAGCTTAGACTCGGCAGGGCCCGCAGATACGCAGTATTTT. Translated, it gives CAGSLDSAGPADTQYF.

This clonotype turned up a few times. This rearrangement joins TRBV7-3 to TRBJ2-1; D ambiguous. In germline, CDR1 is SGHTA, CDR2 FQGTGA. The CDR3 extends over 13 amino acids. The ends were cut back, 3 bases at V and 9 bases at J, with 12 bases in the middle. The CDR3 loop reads CASSFVKGGEQFF. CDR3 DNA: TGTGCCAGCAGCTTTGTCAAGGGCGGTGAGCAGTTCTTC.

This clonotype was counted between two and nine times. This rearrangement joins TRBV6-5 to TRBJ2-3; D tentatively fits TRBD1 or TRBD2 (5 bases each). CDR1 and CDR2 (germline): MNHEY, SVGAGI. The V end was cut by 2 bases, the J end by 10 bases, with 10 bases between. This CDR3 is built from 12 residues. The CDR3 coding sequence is TGTGCCAGCAGTTACAGGGGAGTATCGCAGTATTTT. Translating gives CASSYRGVSQYF.

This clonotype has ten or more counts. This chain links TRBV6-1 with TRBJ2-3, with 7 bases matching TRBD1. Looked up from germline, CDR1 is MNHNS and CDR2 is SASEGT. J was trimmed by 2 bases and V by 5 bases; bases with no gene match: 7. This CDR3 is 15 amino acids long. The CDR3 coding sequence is TGTGCCAGCAGTTATGGGGACAGATTCACAGATACGCAGTATTTT. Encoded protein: CASSYGDRFTDTQYF.

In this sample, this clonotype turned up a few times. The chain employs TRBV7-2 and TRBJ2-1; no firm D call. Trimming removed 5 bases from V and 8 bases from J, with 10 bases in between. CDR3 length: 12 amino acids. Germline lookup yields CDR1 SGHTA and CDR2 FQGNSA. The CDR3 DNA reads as TGTGCCAGCAGCCCAACCCCACATGAGCAGTTCTTC. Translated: CASSPTPHEQFF.

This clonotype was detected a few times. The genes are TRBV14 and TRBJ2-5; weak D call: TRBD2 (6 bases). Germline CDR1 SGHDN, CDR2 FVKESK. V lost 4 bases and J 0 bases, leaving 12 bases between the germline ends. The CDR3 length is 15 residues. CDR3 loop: CASSPGLHHQETQYF. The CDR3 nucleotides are TGTGCCAGCAGCCCGGGACTTCACCACCAAGAGACCCAGTACTTC.

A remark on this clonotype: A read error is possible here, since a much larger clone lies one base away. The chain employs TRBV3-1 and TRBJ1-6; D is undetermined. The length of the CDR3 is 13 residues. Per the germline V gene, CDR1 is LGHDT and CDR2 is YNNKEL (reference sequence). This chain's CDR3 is CASSQDFYSPRHF. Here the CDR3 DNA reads TGTGCCAGCAGCCAAGATTTTTATTCACCCCGCCACTTT.

The CDR3 coding sequence is TGCAGTGCCACTAGCGGAGCGCGGGAGACCCAGTACTTC. It codes for CSATSGARETQYF. V is TRBV20-1 and J is TRBJ2-5; 8 positions agree with TRBD2. The germline gives CDR1 DFQATT, CDR2 SNEGSKA (reference sequence). V lost 6 bases to trimming and J lost 5 bases; unmatched junction nucleotides: 8. The CDR3 consists of 13 residues.

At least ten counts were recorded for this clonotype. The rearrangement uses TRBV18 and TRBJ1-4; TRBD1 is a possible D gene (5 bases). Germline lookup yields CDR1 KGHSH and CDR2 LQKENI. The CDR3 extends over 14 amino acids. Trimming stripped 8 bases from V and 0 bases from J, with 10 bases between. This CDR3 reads CASLQGATNEKLFF. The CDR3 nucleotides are TGTGCCAGCCTCCAGGGAGCAACTAATGAAAAACTGTTTTTT.

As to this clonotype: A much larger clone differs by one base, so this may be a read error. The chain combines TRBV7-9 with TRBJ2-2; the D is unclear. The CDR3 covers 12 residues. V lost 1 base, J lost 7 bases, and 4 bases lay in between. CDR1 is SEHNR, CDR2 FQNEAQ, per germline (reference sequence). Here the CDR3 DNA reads TGTGCCAGCAGCTTAGTAGTCGGGGAGCTGTTTTTT. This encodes CASSLVVGELFF.

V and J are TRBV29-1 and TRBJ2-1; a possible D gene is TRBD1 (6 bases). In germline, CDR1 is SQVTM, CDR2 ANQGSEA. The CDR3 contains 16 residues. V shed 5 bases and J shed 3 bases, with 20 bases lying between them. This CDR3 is CSVRGQNRDNYNEQFF. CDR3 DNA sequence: TGCAGCGTTAGGGGACAAAACCGGGACAACTACAATGAGCAGTTCTTC.

CDR3: CAISEGTVRYGYTF. The CDR3, as DNA: TGTGCCATCAGTGAGGGGACAGTGAGATATGGCTACACCTTC. The chain has TRBV10-3 and TRBJ1-2; the match to TRBD1 covers 7 bases. The CDR3 spans 14 residues. Germline loops: CDR1 ENHRY, CDR2 SYGVKD. V gave up 2 bases and J gave up 5 bases; unmatched junction bases: 5.

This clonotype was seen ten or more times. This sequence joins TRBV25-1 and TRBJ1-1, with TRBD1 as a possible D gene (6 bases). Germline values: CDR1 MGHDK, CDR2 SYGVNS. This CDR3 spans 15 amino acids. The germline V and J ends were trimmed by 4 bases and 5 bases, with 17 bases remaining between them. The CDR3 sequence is CASSGPRGANTEAFF. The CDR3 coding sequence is TGTGCCAGCAGTGGACCCAGGGGAGCGAATACTGAAGCTTTCTTT.

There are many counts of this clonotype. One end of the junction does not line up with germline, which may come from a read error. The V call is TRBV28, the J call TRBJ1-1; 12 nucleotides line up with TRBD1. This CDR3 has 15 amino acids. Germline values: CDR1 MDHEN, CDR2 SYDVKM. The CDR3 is CVSKGQGALNTEAFF. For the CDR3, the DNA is TGTGTCAGCAAGGGACAGGGGGCGCTGAACACTGAAGCTTTCTTT.

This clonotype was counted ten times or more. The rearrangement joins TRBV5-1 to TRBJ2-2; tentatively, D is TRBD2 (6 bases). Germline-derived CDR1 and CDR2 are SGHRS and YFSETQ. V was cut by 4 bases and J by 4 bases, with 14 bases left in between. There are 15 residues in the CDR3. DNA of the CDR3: TGCGCCAGCAGCCCGGACTATGTCCTCACCGGGGAGCTGTTTTTT. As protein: CASSPDYVLTGELFF.

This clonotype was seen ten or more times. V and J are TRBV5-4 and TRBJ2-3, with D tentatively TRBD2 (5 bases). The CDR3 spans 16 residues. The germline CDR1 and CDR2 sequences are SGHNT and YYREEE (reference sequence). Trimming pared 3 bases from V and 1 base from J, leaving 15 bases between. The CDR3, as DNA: TGTGCCAGCAGCTACGGGGTAGCGTCCGGCACAGATACGCAGTATTTT. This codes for CASSYGVASGTDTQYF.

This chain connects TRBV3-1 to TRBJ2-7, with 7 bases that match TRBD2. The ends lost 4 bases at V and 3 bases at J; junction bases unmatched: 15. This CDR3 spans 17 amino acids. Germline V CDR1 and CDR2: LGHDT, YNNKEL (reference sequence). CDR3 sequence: CASSPYPGGSVIYEQYF. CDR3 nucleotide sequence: TGTGCCAGCAGCCCCTACCCTGGCGGGAGTGTTATCTACGAGCAGTACTTC.

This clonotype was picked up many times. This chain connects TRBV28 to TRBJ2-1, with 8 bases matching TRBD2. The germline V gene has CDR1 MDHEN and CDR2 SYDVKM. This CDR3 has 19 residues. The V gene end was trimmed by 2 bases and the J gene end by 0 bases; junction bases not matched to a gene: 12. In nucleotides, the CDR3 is TGTGCCAGCAGTTTAGGGCGGGCTAGCGGGCGCCTCTCCTACAATGAGCAGTTCTTC. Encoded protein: CASSLGRASGRLSYNEQFF.

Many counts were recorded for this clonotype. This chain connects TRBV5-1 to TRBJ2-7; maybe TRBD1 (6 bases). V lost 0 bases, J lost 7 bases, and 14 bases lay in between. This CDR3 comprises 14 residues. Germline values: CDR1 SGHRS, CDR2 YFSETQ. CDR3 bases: TGCGCCAGCAGCTTGGAGGGGGAAGGTAGGGAGCAGTACTTC. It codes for CASSLEGEGREQYF.

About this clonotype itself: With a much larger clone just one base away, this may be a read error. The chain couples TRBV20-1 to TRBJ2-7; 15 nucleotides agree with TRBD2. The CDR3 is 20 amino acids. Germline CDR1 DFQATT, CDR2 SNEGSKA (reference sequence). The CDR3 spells CSAGGAAQGLAGGLGYEPYF. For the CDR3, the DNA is TGCAGTGCTGGGGGGGCAGCGCAAGGACTAGCGGGAGGGTTGGGCTACGAGCCGTACTTC.

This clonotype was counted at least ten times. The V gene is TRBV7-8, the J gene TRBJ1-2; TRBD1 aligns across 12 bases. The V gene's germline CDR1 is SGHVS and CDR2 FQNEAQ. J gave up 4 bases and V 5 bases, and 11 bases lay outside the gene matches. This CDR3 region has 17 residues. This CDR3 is CASSLNGDRGRFYGYTF. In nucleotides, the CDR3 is TGTGCCAGCAGCCTCAATGGGGACAGGGGGCGGTTCTATGGCTACACCTTC.

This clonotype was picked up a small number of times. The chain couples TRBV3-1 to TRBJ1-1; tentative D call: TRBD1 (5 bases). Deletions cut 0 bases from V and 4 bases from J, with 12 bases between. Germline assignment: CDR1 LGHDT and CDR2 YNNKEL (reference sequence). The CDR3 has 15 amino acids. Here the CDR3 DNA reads TGTGCCAGCAGCCAAGATGAGGGGCTTGGCACTGAAGCTTTCTTT. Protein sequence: CASSQDEGLGTEAFF.

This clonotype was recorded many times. For the CDR3, the DNA is TGTGCCAGCACTCCGGGGACCAATGAGCAGTTCTTC. It codes for CASTPGTNEQFF. The J gene is TRBJ2-1, the V gene TRBV28; D is tentatively TRBD1 or TRBD2 (5 bases each). The CDR3 extends over 12 amino acids. Germline values: CDR1 MDHEN, CDR2 SYDVKM. Trimming shortened V by 7 bases and J by 6 bases, and 10 bases separated the two germline ends.

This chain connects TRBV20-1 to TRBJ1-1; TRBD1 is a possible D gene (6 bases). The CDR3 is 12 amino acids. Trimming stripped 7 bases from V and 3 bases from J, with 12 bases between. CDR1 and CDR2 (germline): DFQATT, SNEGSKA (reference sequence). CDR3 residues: CSVGQPDTEAFF. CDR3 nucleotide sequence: TGCAGTGTAGGACAGCCAGACACTGAAGCTTTCTTT.

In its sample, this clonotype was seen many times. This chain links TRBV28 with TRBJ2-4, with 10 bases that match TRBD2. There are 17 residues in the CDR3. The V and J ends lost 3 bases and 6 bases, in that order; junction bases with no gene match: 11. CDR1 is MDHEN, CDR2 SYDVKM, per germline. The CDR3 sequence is CASSFYGTSVPRNIQYF. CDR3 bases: TGTGCCAGCAGTTTTTATGGGACTAGCGTCCCCCGAAACATTCAGTACTTC. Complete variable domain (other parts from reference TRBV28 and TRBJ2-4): DVKVTQSSRYLVKRTGEKVFLECVQDMDHENMFWYRQDPGLGLRLIYFSYDVKMKEKGDIPEGYSVSREKKERFSLILESASTNQTSMYLCASSFYGTSVPRNIQYFGAGTRLSVL.

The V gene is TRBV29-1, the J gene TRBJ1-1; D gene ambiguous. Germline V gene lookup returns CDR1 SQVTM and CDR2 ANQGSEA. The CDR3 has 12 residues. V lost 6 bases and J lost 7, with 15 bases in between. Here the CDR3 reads CSVESFGSEAFF. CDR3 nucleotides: TGCAGCGTCGAGAGTTTTGGCAGTGAAGCTTTCTTT.